This TCR beta chain was captured by sequencing in a study of memory B cells and T cells in multiple sclerosis. On this clone: The antigen remains undetermined.

After stimulus-free culture, autoproliferating CFSE-dim and non-proliferating CFSE-high T cells were sequenced separately. Pooled replicate wells came from some 50 million CFSE-labeled PBMCs cultured 7 days without stimulus. The PBMCs received 0.5 uM CFSE and serum-free culture with no added stimuli. Using immunoSEQ multiplex PCR, the repertoire was profiled, and TCRdb retains in-frame clones only, with some absent. Seen here are roughly 30,000 clones, roughly 83% observed once, and the top ten hold about 2.5%. Study findings and constraints: Compartments had unequal clone-set sizes, affecting shared clonotype counts.

This CDR3 region has 15 residues. The V and J ends lost 2 bases and 9 bases, in that order; junction bases with no gene match: 6. The germline V gene has CDR1 SGHDN and CDR2 FVKESK. The specimen sequenced was PBMCs from blood kept in culture. The receptor was derived from a human donor with multiple sclerosis. The rearrangement uses TRBV14 and TRBJ2-1; 11 nucleotides align to TRBD1. The CDR3 coding sequence is TGTGCCAGCAGCCAATATAAAGGGACAGGGGGTGAGCAGTTCTTC. It codes for CASSQYKGTGGEQFF.